This paragraph reports one T cell receptor beta chain. Germline assignment: CDR1 SNHLY and CDR2 FYNNEI. V lost 4 bases, J lost 4 bases, and 25 bases lay in between. The CDR3 has 18 residues. Produced via immunoSEQ multiplex PCR; TCRdb's table is partial and in-frame only. The data contain around 61,000 clones, approximately 97% of them singletons. The sample belongs to a study of technical replicates of blood from a handful of donors. This sequence was found in a human donor in good health. The J gene is TRBJ1-2, the V gene TRBV2; the D is unclear. The sample taken for sequencing was T cells isolated from PBMCs. The CDR3 coding sequence is TGTGCCAGCAGTGCTCAGACCTTCAGGAGGCACAACTTCTATGGCTACACCTTC. The encoded protein is CASSAQTFRRHNFYGYTF.